These 17 T cell receptor beta chains came from one sample sequenced in a study of T cells in Graves' hyperthyroidism and ophthalmopathy. What was amplified from RNA transcripts were TCR beta CDR3 regions. A first-round RT-PCR of the TCR CDR3 used the HTBI primer set. TCRdb used MiXCR to reprocess the multiplex PCR reads, holding one entry per CDR3 protein. The sample lists approximately 410,000 distinct CDR3 sequences; approximately 15% were seen once. Source material: blood. The receptors originated from a young man with Graves' ophthalmopathy.

This clonotype was seen repeatedly, ten times or more. V gene TRBV5-1 combines with J gene TRBJ2-1, with TRBD2 matching over 10 bases. CDR3 size: 15 residues. Germline CDR1 is SGHRS and CDR2 is YFSETQ. With V trimmed by 3 bases and J by 7 bases, 7 bases remained unmatched. The CDR3 bases are TGCGCCAGCAGCTCTCTAGCGGGAGAGCTTAATGAGCAGTTCTTC. Translating it yields CASSSLAGELNEQFF. Filled out from reference TRBV5-1 and TRBJ2-1, the complete variable domain reads KAGVTQTPRYLIKTRGQQVTLSCSPISGHRSVSWYQQTPGQGLQFLFEYFSETQRNKGNFPGRFSGRQFSNSRSEMNVSTLELGDSALYLCASSSLAGELNEQFFGPGTRLTVL.

This clonotype came up many times. The chain combines TRBV27 with TRBJ1-1, with TRBD1 as a possible D gene (5 bases). Germline CDR1 is MNHEY and CDR2 is SMNVEV (reference sequence). The germline V and J ends were trimmed by 4 bases and 10 bases, with 13 bases remaining between them. The CDR3 is 12 residues long. CDR3: CASSSAGKSAFF. For the CDR3, the DNA is TGTGCCAGCAGTTCGGCAGGGAAGTCAGCTTTCTTT.

This clonotype occurred many times. This chain joins TRBV29-1 and TRBJ2-1; D gene unclear. The CDR3 has 23 amino acids. V lost 7 bases and J 8 bases, leaving 48 bases between the germline ends. Per the germline V gene, CDR1 is SQVTM and CDR2 is ANQGSEA. This chain's CDR3 is CSASHLDGVWMSSRVGNMDEQFF. The CDR3 DNA is TGCAGCGCCAGCCACCTGGACGGAGTATGGATGAGCAGTCGGGTGGGGAATATGGATGAGCAGTTCTTC.

In its sample, this clonotype was seen many times. V gene TRBV7-3 combines with J gene TRBJ2-5; the match to TRBD2 covers 10 bases. The CDR3 loop spans 14 amino acids. With V trimmed by 8 bases and J by 4 bases, 7 bases remained unmatched. The germline V gene has CDR1 SGHTA and CDR2 FQGTGA. The CDR3 loop reads CASSIAGGVETQYF. The CDR3, as DNA: TGTGCCAGCTCCATAGCGGGAGGAGTAGAGACCCAGTACTTC.

This clonotype was seen at least ten times. The chain uses TRBV20-1 and TRBJ2-7; weak D call: TRBD1 (5 bases). The CDR3 extends over 12 amino acids. The ends were cut back, 3 bases at V and 4 bases at J, with 10 bases in the middle. The germline V gene encodes CDR1 DFQATT and CDR2 SNEGSKA (reference sequence). CDR3 nucleotide sequence: TGCAGTGCTAGGGCAGGGCCTTACGAGCAGTACTTC. Its protein product is CSARAGPYEQYF.

This clonotype was seen many times. The V gene is TRBV20-1, the J gene TRBJ2-1; TRBD2 matches 9 bases. V lost 6 bases and J lost 4; bases outside the gene matches: 7. Per the germline V gene, CDR1 is DFQATT and CDR2 is SNEGSKA (reference sequence). The length of the CDR3 is 14 residues. The CDR3 DNA reads TGCAGTGCCAGTGAGGGACTAGCTTACAATGAGCAGTTCTTC. It translates to CSASEGLAYNEQFF.

The CDR3 nucleotides are TGCGCCAGCAGCTTGGTAGCAGGGAATGGCTACACCTTC. This sequence encodes CASSLVAGNGYTF. The chain carries TRBV5-1 and TRBJ1-2; D might be TRBD1 (5 bases). V lost 0 bases and J 6 bases, leaving 9 bases between the germline ends. There are 13 residues in the CDR3. Germline-derived CDR1 and CDR2 are SGHRS and YFSETQ.

This clonotype was detected a few times. This chain links TRBV27 with TRBJ1-4; D might be TRBD1 (5 bases). The germline CDR1 and CDR2 sequences are MNHEY and SMNVEV (reference sequence). The CDR3 contains 15 residues. V was cut by 3 bases and J by 3 bases, with 11 bases left in between. The CDR3 spells CASSFIREANEKLFF. The DNA of the CDR3 is TGTGCCAGCAGTTTTATCAGGGAGGCTAATGAAAAACTGTTTTTT.

This clonotype was observed at least ten times. The chain joins TRBV2 to TRBJ2-7; TRBD2 agrees at 10 bases. CDR3 length: 14 amino acids. Germline lookup yields CDR1 SNHLY and CDR2 FYNNEI. V lost 6 bases to trimming and J lost 7 bases; unmatched junction nucleotides: 9. CDR3 region: CASSPNLLAGEQYF. CDR3 nucleotides: TGTGCCAGCAGCCCAAACCTACTAGCGGGAGAGCAGTACTTC.

This clonotype has at least ten counts. The chain recombines TRBV6-1 with TRBJ2-1; D not resolved. This CDR3 spans 13 amino acids. Trimming cost V 5 bases and J 4 bases, with 9 bases left between them. Germline CDR1 is MNHNS and CDR2 is SASEGT. Written as DNA, the CDR3 is TGTGCCAGCAGTTGGACCGTTTACAATGAGCAGTTCTTC. Translating gives CASSWTVYNEQFF.

This chain links TRBV6-1 with TRBJ2-3; D perhaps matches TRBD1 (6 bases). V lost 11 bases and J 3 bases, leaving 15 bases between the germline ends. Germline V gene lookup returns CDR1 MNHNS and CDR2 SASEGT. The CDR3 sequence is 13 residues long. The chain's CDR3 is CAVRGTTTDTQYF. The CDR3, as DNA: TGTGCCGTCCGAGGGACAACGACAGATACGCAGTATTTT.

A few counts support this clonotype. A much more abundant neighbour one base away suggests this may be a read error. The J gene is TRBJ2-2, the V gene TRBV2, with D possibly TRBD1 on 6 matching bases. Germline assignment: CDR1 SNHLY and CDR2 FYNNEI. The V end was cut by 6 bases, the J end by 8 bases, with 19 bases between. The CDR3 is 15 residues long. The CDR3 DNA sequence: TGTGCCAGCAGAATGACAGGCAGCCCCCCTGGGGAGCTGTTTTTT. It specifies CASRMTGSPPGELFF. The full variable domain, in which reference TRBV2 and TRBJ2-2 provide the parts outside the CDR3, is EPEVTQTPSHQVTQMGQEVILRCVPISNHLYFYWYRQILGQKVEFLVSFYNNEISEKSEIFDDQFSVERPDGSNFTLKIRSTKLEDSAMYFCASRMTGSPPGELFFGEGSRLTVL.

This clonotype was counted ten times or more. V gene TRBV6-1 combines with J gene TRBJ2-7, with D unresolved. CDR3 length: 13 residues. V was cut by 0 bases and J by 7 bases, with 10 bases left in between. Germline values: CDR1 MNHNS, CDR2 SASEGT. CDR3 protein: CASSEAGREEQYF. For the CDR3, the DNA is TGTGCCAGCAGTGAAGCAGGGCGAGAGGAGCAGTACTTC.

The CDR3 nucleotides read TGCAGCGTTGACCAGCCCGAGGGCTACACCTTC. Its protein product is CSVDQPEGYTF. The rearrangement joins TRBV29-1 to TRBJ1-2; D gene uncertain. V was trimmed by 3 bases and J by 8 bases, leaving 10 bases between them. Germline assignment: CDR1 SQVTM and CDR2 ANQGSEA. The CDR3 runs to 11 residues.

The chain is built from TRBV7-6 and TRBJ2-5, with 7 bases matching TRBD1. This CDR3 is 15 amino acids long. Germline-derived CDR1 and CDR2 are SGHVS and FNYEAQ. V shed 2 bases, J shed 2 bases, and the junction held 5 bases outside the gene matches. DNA of the CDR3: TGTGCCAGCAGCTTACTTTGGGGACAGCAAGAGACCCAGTACTTC. The encoded protein is CASSLLWGQQETQYF.

In its sample, this clonotype was seen a few times. The chain links TRBV25-1 to TRBJ2-7; no reliable D call. Between the trimmed V and J ends, which lost 7 bases and 5 bases, there was a span of 15 bases. The V gene's germline CDR1 is MGHDK and CDR2 SYGVNS. The CDR3 totals 13 residues. In nucleotides, the CDR3 is TGTGCCAGCACTCGTCCGGACGTTCACGAGCAGTACTTC. Translation gives CASTRPDVHEQYF.

This chain links TRBV5-1 with TRBJ1-1; 8 bases are a match to TRBD1. Germline V gives CDR1 SGHRS, CDR2 YFSETQ. The CDR3 spans 15 residues. Germline trimming cut 4 bases from V and 7 bases from J; bases unmatched to any gene: 12. DNA of the CDR3: TGCGCCAGCAGCGAATCCACAGGGGGGGTTTTTGAAGCTTTCTTT. Translating gives CASSESTGGVFEAFF.